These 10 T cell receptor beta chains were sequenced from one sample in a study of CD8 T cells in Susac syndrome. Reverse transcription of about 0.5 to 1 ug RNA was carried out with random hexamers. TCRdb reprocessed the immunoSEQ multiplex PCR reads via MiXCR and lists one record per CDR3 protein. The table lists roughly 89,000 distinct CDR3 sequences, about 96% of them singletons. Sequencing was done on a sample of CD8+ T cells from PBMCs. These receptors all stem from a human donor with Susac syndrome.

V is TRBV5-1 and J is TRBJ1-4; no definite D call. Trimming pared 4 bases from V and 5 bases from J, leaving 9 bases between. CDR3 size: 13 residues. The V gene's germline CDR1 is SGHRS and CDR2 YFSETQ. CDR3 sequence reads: CASSRTVNEKLFF. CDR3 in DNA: TGCGCCAGCAGCCGAACAGTAAATGAAAAACTGTTTTTT.

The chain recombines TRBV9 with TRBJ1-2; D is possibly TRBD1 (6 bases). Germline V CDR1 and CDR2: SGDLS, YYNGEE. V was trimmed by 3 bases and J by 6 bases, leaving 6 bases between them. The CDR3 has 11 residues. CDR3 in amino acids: CASSDRDGYTF. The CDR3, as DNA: TGTGCCAGCAGCGACAGGGATGGCTACACCTTC.

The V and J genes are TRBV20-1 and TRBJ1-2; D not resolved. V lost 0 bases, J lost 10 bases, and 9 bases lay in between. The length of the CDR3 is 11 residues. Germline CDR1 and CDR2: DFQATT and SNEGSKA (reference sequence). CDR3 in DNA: TGCAGTGCTAGAGATGCCAGAAACTACACCTTC. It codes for CSARDARNYTF.

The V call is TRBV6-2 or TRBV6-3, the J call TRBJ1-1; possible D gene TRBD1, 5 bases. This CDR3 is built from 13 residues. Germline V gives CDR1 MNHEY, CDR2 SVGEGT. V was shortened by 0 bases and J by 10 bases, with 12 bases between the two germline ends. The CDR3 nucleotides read TGTGCCAGCAGTTACTCGGGGGACCAGGGAGCTTTCTTT. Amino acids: CASSYSGDQGAFF.

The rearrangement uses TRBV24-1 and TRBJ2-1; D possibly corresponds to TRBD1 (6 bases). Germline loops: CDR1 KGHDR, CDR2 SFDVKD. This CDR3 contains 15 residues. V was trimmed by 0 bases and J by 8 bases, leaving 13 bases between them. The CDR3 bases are TGTGCCACCAGTGATTTGCGGACAGATGGCGATGAGCAGTTCTTC. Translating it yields CATSDLRTDGDEQFF.

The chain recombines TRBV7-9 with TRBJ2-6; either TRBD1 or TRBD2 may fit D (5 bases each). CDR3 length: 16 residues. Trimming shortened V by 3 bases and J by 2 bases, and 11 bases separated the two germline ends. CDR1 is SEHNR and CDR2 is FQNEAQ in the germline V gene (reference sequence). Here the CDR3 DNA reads TGTGCCAGCAGCTTCTGGGGGTTGACTGGGGCCAACGTCCTGACTTTC. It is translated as CASSFWGLTGANVLTF.

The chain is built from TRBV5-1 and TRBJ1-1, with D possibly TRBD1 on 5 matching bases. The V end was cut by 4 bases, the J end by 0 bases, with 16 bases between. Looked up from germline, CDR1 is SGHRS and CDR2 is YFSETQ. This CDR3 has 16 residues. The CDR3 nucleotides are TGCGCCAGCAGCCCTGTTTGGGAGGGACTGAACACTGAAGCTTTCTTT. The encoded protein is CASSPVWEGLNTEAFF.

The CDR3 DNA sequence: TGTGCCAGCAGTCCGAGGAGGGAGGGATTGAGCGAGCAGTACGTC. This sequence encodes CASSPRREGLSEQYV. V gene TRBV7-9 combines with J gene TRBJ2-7; 7 nucleotides line up with TRBD2. V lost 6 bases and J lost 6; bases outside the gene matches: 14. Germline V CDR1 and CDR2: SEHNR, FQNEAQ (reference sequence). This CDR3 region has 15 residues.

The CDR3 DNA follows: TGCAGCGTGCGTTGGGACACCGGGGAGCTGTTTTTT. Amino acid sequence: CSVRWDTGELFF. V is TRBV29-1 and J is TRBJ2-2; D call uncertain. Germline values: CDR1 SQVTM, CDR2 ANQGSEA. The CDR3 consists of 12 residues. V lost 6 bases, J lost 3 bases, and 8 bases lay in between.

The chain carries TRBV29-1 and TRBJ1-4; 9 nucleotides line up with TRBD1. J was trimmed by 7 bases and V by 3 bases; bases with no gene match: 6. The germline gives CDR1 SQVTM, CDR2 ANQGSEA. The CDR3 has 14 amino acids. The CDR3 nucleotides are TGCAGCGTTGACCTCGGGACAGGGCCTGAAAAACTGTTTTTT. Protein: CSVDLGTGPEKLFF.